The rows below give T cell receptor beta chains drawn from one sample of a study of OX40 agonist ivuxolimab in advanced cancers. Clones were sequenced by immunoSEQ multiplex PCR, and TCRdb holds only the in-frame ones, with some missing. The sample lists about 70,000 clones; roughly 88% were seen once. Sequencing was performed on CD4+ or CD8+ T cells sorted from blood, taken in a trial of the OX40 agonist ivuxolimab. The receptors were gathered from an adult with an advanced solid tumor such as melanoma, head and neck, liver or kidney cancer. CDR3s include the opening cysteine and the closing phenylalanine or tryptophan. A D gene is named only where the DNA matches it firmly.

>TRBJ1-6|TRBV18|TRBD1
CASSPTGTGGSPLHF
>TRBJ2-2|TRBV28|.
CASILGGFTGELFF
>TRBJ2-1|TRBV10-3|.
CAISEITATDNEQFF
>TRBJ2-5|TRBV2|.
CASSEEGWETQYF
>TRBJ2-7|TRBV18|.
CASSPNLRRNSYEQYF
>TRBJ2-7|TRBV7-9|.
CASSFTTSYEQYF
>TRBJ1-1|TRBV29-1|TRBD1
CSTRRTGSSTEAFF
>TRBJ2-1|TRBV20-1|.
CSATMGQETFF
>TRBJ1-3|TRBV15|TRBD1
CATSIERGTGGNTIYF
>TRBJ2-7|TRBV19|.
CASSKVLHYEQYF
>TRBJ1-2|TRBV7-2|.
CASSLRGGGSYGYTF
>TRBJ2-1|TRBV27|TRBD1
CASSRDRGTNEQFF
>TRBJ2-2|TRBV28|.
CASRDSFRDTGELFF
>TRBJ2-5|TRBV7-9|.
CASSLRGIQETQYF
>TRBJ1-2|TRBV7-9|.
CASSGNNGYGYTF
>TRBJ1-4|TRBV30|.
CAWEGRANEKLFF
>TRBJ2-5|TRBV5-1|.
CASSLFGTGIAETQYF
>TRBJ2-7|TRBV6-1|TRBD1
CASVTGVSYEQYF
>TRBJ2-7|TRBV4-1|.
CASSQAQDTYEQYF
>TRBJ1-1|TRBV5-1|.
CASSLAGMRTEAFF
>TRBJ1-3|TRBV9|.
CASSGLGTGNTIYF
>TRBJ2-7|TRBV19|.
CASSTLGGRTYEQYF
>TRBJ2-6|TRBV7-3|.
CASSLIARSGANVLTF
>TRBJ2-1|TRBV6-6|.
CASSEGGDEQFF
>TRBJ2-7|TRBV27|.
CASSQNRGTSWGEQYF
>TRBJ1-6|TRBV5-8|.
CASSSAHSPLHF
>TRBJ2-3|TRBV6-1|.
CASSEVTDTQYF
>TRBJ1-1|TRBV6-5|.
CASSAPGKNTEAFF
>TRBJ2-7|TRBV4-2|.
CASSQEPGTYEQYF
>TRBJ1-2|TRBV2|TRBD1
CASNGQGYGYTF
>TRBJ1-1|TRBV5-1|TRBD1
CASSPRDRPMNTEAFF
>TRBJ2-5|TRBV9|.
CASSVGSGANGETQYF
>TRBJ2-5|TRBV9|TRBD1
CASSVETGSQETQYF
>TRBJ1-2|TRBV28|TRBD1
CASRQGATNYGYTF
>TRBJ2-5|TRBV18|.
CASVNLRGETQYF
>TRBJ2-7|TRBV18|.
CASSQGRANEQYF
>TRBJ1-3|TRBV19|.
CASSPQRTSGNTIYF
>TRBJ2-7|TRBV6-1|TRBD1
CASSGPGQGPGEQYF
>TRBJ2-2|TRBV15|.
CATSPQGPGELFF
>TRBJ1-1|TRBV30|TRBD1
CARQTGGHTEAFF
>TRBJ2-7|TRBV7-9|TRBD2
CASSLAQLADSGEQYF
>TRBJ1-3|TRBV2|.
CASTGQTGNTIYF
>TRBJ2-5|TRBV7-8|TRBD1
CASSLVFTGGVETQYF
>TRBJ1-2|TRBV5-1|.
CASSFLLSSEGYTF
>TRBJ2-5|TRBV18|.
CASSPNQETQYF
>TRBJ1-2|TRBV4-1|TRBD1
CASSRIQGAGNYGYTF
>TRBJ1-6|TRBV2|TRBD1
CASSEISGGAYSSPLHF
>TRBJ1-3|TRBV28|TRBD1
CASRTAGGSGNTIYF
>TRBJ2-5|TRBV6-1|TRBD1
CAGKGDRGRETQYF
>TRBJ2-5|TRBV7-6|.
CASSLTNTETQYF
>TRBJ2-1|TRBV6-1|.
CASSQLVYNEQFF
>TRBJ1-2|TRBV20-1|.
CSARDLYGYTF
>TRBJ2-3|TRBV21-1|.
CASGSGLPSSTDTQYF